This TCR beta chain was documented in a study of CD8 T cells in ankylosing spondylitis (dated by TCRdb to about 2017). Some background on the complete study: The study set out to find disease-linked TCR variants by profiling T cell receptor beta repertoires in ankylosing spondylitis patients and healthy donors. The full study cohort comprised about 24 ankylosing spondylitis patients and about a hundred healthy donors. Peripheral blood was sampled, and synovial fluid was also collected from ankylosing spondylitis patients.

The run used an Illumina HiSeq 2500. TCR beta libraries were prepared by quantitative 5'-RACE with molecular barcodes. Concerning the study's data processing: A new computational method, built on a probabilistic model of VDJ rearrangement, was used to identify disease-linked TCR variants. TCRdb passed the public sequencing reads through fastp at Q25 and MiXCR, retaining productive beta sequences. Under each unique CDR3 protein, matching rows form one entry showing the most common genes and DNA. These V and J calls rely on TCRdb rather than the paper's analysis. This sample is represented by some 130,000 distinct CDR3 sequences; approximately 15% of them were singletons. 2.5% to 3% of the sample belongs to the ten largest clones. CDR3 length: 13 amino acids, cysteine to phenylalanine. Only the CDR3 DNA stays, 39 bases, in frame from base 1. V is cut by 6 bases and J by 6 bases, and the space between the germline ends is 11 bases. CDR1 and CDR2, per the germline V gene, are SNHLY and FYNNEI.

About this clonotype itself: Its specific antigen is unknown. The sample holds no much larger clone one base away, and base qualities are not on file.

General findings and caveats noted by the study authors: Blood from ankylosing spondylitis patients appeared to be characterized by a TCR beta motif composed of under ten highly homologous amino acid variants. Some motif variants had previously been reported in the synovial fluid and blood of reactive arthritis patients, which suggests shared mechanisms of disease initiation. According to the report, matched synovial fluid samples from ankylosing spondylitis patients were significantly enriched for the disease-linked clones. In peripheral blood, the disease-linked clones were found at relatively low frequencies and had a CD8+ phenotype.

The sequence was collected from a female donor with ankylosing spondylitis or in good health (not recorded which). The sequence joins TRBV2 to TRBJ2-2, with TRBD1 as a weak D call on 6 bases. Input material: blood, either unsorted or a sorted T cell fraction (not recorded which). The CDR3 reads CASRGRGSGELFF. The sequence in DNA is TGTGCCAGCAGAGGCAGGGGTTCCGGGGAGCTGTTTTTT.